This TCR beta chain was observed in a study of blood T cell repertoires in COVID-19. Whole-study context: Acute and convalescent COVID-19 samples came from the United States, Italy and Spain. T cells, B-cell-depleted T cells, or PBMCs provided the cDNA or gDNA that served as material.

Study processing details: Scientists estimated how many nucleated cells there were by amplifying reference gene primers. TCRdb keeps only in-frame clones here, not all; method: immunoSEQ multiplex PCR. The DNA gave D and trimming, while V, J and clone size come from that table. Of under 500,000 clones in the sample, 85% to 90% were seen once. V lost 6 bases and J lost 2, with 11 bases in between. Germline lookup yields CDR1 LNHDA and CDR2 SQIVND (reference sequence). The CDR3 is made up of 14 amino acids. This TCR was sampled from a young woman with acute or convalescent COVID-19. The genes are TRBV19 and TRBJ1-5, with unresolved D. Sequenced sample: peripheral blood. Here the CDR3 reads CASREGGGNQPQHF. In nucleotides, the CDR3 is TGTGCCAGTAGAGAGGGTGGGGGCAATCAGCCCCAGCATTTT.